The clone carrying this TCR beta chain has more than one count but fewer than ten. The germline V gene has CDR1 MNHEY and CDR2 SVGAGI. Unmatched junction bases numbered 4, after V lost 6 bases and J lost 8 bases. This CDR3 is built from 12 residues. The sample comes from a study of PD-L1 blockade in urothelial cancer. Study-wide background: Patients began atezolizumab, 1,200 mg intravenously every 3 weeks, at some point between 2012 and 2014. Blood analysis occurred 3 weeks (second dose) and 6 weeks after treatment start.

Time point given: pretreatment peripheral blood. A total of 1 to 8 samples per patient were collected pretreatment and on-treatment. Method: immunoSEQ multiplex PCR; TCRdb's copy keeps in-frame clones and lacks some. This table has roughly 45,000 clones, over 75% appearing once. The chain has TRBV6-5 and TRBJ1-2; 9 bases fit TRBD1. The sequencing here drew on PBMCs, taken around atezolizumab (anti-PD-L1) treatment. The TCR originated in a man aged 55 to 70 with urothelial cancer. The DNA for the CDR3 is TGTGCCAGCAGACGGACAGGGGAAGGCTACACCTTC. The encoded protein is CASRRTGEGYTF.